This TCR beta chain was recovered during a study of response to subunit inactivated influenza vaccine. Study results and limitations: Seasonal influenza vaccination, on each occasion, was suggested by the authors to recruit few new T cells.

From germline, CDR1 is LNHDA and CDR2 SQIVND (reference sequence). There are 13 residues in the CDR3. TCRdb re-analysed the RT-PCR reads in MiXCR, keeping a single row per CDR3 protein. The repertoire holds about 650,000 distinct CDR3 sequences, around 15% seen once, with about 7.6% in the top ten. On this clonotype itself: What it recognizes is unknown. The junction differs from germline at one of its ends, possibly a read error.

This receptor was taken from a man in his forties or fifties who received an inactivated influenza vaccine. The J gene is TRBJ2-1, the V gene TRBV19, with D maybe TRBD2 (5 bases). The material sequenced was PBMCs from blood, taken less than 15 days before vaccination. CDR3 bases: TGTACCAGTAGTAGCCGGGGCTACAATGAGCAGTTCTTC. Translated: CTSSSRGYNEQFF.